What follows are 8 T cell receptor beta chains derived from one specimen sequenced in a study of regulatory T cells in long-lasting Graves disease. Construction of TCR beta libraries relied on iRepertoire HTBI primers and on Arm-PCR targeting CDR3 regions. TCRdb passed the multiplex PCR reads through MiXCR, listing each CDR3 protein once. The sample includes 620,000 or so distinct CDR3 sequences, around 15% of them seen just once. Noted time point: newly diagnosed GD, antithyroid drugs for less than 3 months. The authors made the TCR library using RNA they extracted from PBMCs. These sequences were also reported in another study, on T cells in Graves' hyperthyroidism and ophthalmopathy.

The starting material was peripheral blood mononuclear cells (PBMCs), obtained at new diagnosis, from a patient treated with antithyroid drugs. The receptors here all came from a woman aged 25 to 39 with Graves disease.

This clonotype has a handful of counts. The gene calls are TRBV10-2 and TRBJ1-3; D might be TRBD1 (5 bases). V was trimmed by 11 bases and J by 3 bases, leaving 17 bases between them. Germline values: CDR1 WSHSY, CDR2 SAAADI. The CDR3 has 14 residues. The CDR3 sequence: CASRGSLGGNTIYF. The CDR3, as DNA: TGCGCCTCTCGGGGCTCCCTCGGTGGAAACACCATATATTTT.

This clonotype was recorded once. The chain uses TRBV3-1 and TRBJ2-1, with D tentatively TRBD2 (7 bases). This CDR3 contains 17 residues. With 3 bases removed from V and 3 bases from J, the gap between germline ends came to 18 bases. Germline V gene data show CDR1 as LGHDT and CDR2 as YNNKEL (reference sequence). The CDR3 region has the DNA TGTGCCAGCAGCCAGCATGGGGGGCGGGAGATCTACAATGAGCAGTTCTTC. Its translation is CASSQHGGREIYNEQFF.

This clonotype has more than one count but fewer than ten. This chain links TRBV6-2 or TRBV6-3 with TRBJ1-1; 9 positions match TRBD1. The CDR3 extends over 13 amino acids. Germline-derived CDR1 and CDR2 are MNHEY and SVGEGT. Losses at the gene ends were 0 bases for V and 7 bases for J; bases not matched to a gene: 0. In nucleotides, the CDR3 is TGTGCCAGCAGTTACTCGACAGGGGGTGAAGCTTTCTTT. This codes for CASSYSTGGEAFF.

This clonotype was picked up many times. This chain uses TRBV2 with TRBJ2-7; D unresolved. The germline V gene encodes CDR1 SNHLY and CDR2 FYNNEI. V was trimmed by 6 bases and J by 2 bases, leaving 8 bases between them. This CDR3 spans 12 amino acids. The CDR3 reads CASRSHAYEQYF. The CDR3 DNA follows: TGTGCCAGCAGGTCACACGCCTACGAGCAGTACTTC.

This clonotype was seen a handful of times. The chain carries TRBV27 and TRBJ2-2; perhaps TRBD1 as D (6 bases). V shed 5 bases and J shed 6 bases, with 13 bases lying between them. Germline values: CDR1 MNHEY, CDR2 SMNVEV (reference sequence). There are 14 residues in the CDR3. CDR3 sequence (DNA): TGTGCCAGCAGTAGGCGACAGGTGGCCGGGGAGCTGTTTTTT. Encoded protein: CASSRRQVAGELFF.

This clonotype was picked up a small number of times. This chain uses TRBV29-1 with TRBJ1-1, with a weak D call TRBD1 (5 bases). V lost 4 bases, J lost 7 bases, and 19 bases lay in between. From germline, CDR1 is SQVTM and CDR2 ANQGSEA. This CDR3 comprises 14 residues. Here the CDR3 DNA reads TGCAGCGTTGGAGGCGGTGGGGGACGGGGTGAAGCTTTCTTT. Translated: CSVGGGGGRGEAFF. The entire variable domain, with the rest obtained from reference TRBV29-1 and TRBJ1-1, is as follows: SAVISQKPSRDICQRGTSLTIQCQVDSQVTMMFWYRQQPGQSLTLIATANQGSEATYESGFVIDKFPISRPNLTFSTLTVSNMSPEDSSIYLCSVGGGGGRGEAFFGQGTRLTVV.

This clonotype occurred many times. The chain has TRBV2 and TRBJ1-1; weak D call: TRBD1 (6 bases). V was pared by 4 bases and J by 6 bases, with 18 bases between. Per the germline V gene, CDR1 is SNHLY and CDR2 is FYNNEI. CDR3 length equals 15 residues. The CDR3 loop reads CASSALGHKESEAFF. The CDR3 coding sequence is TGTGCCAGCAGTGCTTTGGGACACAAAGAATCTGAAGCTTTCTTT.

The V gene is TRBV18, the J gene TRBJ1-5; tentative D call: TRBD1 (5 bases). Trimming cost V 4 bases and J 5 bases, with 9 bases left between them. The V gene's germline CDR1 is KGHSH and CDR2 LQKENI. There are 13 residues in the CDR3. The CDR3 nucleotides are TGTGCCAGCTCACTGACAGACCATCAGCCCCAGCATTTT. Translation: CASSLTDHQPQHF.